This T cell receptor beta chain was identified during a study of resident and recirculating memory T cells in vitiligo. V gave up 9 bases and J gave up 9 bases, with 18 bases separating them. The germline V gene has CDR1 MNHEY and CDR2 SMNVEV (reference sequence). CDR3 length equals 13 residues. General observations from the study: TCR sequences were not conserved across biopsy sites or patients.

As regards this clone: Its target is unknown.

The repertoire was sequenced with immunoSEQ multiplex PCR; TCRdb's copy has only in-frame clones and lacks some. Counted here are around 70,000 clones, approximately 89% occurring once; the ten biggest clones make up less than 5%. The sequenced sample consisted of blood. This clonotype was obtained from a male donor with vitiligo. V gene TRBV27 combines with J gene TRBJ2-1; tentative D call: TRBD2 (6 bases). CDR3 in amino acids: CASLRTEGFEQFF. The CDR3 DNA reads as TGTGCCAGTCTCAGGACGGAGGGATTTGAGCAGTTCTTC.